The 6 T cell receptor beta chains in this list originate from one sample, sequenced in a study of CD8 T cells in ankylosing spondylitis. Each CDR3 protein is one row after TCRdb ran MiXCR on the 5' RACE reads. The top ten clones hold around 7% of a sample with about 540,000 distinct CDR3 sequences, 10% to 15% of them seen once. Overall study results and limits: Characteristic of ankylosing spondylitis blood, it appeared, was a TCR beta motif comprising eight highly homologous variants.

These TCRs are of unknown antigen specificity. The sample consisted of blood, either unsorted or a sorted T cell fraction (not recorded which). These receptors were collected from a male donor with ankylosing spondylitis.

The table lists this clonotype with many counts. J is TRBJ1-2 and V is TRBV12-3 or TRBV12-4; no definite D call. The germline V and J ends were trimmed by 3 bases and 2 bases, with 4 bases remaining between them. The CDR3 contains 12 residues. CDR3 in amino acids: CASSFGNYGYTF. The CDR3 DNA follows: TGTGCCAGCAGTTTCGGGAACTATGGCTACACCTTC.

The rearrangement links TRBV9 to TRBJ2-7; 8 positions agree with TRBD2. The CDR3 consists of 16 residues. With V trimmed by 1 base and J by 2 bases, 8 bases remained unmatched. Germline V gives CDR1 SGDLS, CDR2 YYNGEE. CDR3: CASSVSPTSVAYEQYF. DNA of the CDR3: TGTGCCAGCAGCGTAAGCCCGACTAGCGTGGCCTACGAGCAGTACTTC.

This clonotype was picked up many times. This sequence joins TRBV7-2 and TRBJ1-4; D ambiguous. There are 17 residues in the CDR3. Per germline, CDR1 SGHTA and CDR2 FQGNSA. Between the trimmed V and J ends, which lost 1 base and 6 bases, there was a span of 18 bases. The CDR3 protein is CASSLVPGSEFDEKLFF. CDR3 DNA: TGTGCCAGCAGCTTAGTTCCCGGGTCAGAGTTCGATGAAAAACTGTTTTTT. The variable domain in full, with the rest retrieved from reference TRBV7-2 and TRBJ1-4, is GAGVSQSPSNKVTEKGKDVELRCDPISGHTALYWYRQSLGQGLEFLIYFQGNSAPDKSGLPSDRFSAERTGGSVSTLTIQRTQQEDSAVYLCASSLVPGSEFDEKLFFGSGTQLSVL.

The genes are TRBV3-1 and TRBJ2-1, with D hard to call. The V gene's germline CDR1 is LGHDT and CDR2 YNNKEL (reference sequence). Trimming stripped 5 bases from V and 0 bases from J, with 14 bases between. The CDR3 has 16 amino acids. CDR3 residues: CASSVRWVSSYNEQFF. CDR3 DNA: TGTGCCAGCAGCGTACGATGGGTGAGCTCCTACAATGAGCAGTTCTTC.

This clonotype occurred many times. Compared with germline, one end of the junction differs, possibly owing to a read error. V and J are TRBV6-5 and TRBJ1-6; D may be TRBD1 (5 bases). CDR1 and CDR2 from the germline V gene are MNHEY and SVGAGI. CDR3 length: 14 amino acids. CDR3 nucleotide sequence: TGTGCCAGCAGCTACTCGGGGCCTAATTCACCCCTCCACTTT. Translating gives CASSYSGPNSPLHF.

This clonotype has a handful of counts. The chain joins TRBV12-3 or TRBV12-4 to TRBJ2-1; TRBD2 matches at 14 bases. This CDR3 is built from 16 residues. V lost 5 bases and J lost 5; bases outside the gene matches: 5. The CDR3 DNA reads TGTGCCAGCAGTCCAGGGACTAGCGGGGGCAACAATGAGCAGTTCTTC. It specifies CASSPGTSGGNNEQFF.